This T cell receptor beta chain was retrieved from a study of blood T cell repertoires in COVID-19. Study overall: There were acute and convalescent COVID-19 samples, and they came from the United States, Italy and Spain.

This clone was counted at least ten times. Participants, about 18 to 95 years old, spanned fewer than 25 US areas. Allocation to cohorts depended on clinical history reported by the participants. The V and J ends lost 5 bases and 5 bases, in that order; junction bases with no gene match: 6. The germline CDR1 and CDR2 sequences are SGHTA and FQGTGA. The CDR3 runs to 16 residues. Sequenced by immunoSEQ multiplex PCR; TCRdb stores in-frame clones only, minus some. The repertoire consists of over 300,000 clones, with 88% occurring once and the leading ten covering around 0.97%. The receptor comes from a young woman with acute COVID-19. The sample taken for sequencing was PBMCs or T cells enriched from blood (not recorded which). The genes are TRBV7-3 and TRBJ2-1; 13 nucleotides agree with TRBD2. CDR3: CASSGTGLAGNNEQFF. Here the CDR3 DNA reads TGTGCCAGCAGCGGAACGGGACTAGCGGGGAACAATGAGCAGTTCTTC.